This T cell receptor (beta chain) was recovered during a study of T cell responses to AZD1222 COVID-19 vaccine. Findings and caveats of the study: Baseline testing showed seropositivity in only a handful of AZD1222 recipients.

The CDR3 extends over 15 amino acids. Per the germline V gene, CDR1 is LNHDA and CDR2 is SQIVND (reference sequence). J gave up 3 bases and V 5 bases, and 7 bases lay outside the gene matches. Some clones are missing from TCRdb's copy, which holds only in-frame ones; the method was immunoSEQ multiplex PCR. The sample holds approximately 70,000 clones, roughly 85% seen once. Comments on this clone: Its antigen is not known.

This specimen was peripheral blood, taken on day 0 of AZD1222 vaccination. The rearrangement uses TRBV19 and TRBJ2-7, with 10 bases fitting TRBD1. This TCR derives from an adult in good health. This chain's CDR3 is CASSFPGTGDYEQYF. Written as DNA, the CDR3 is TGTGCCAGTAGTTTCCCCGGGACAGGGGACTACGAGCAGTACTTC.